This TCR beta chain was sequenced in a study of blood T cell repertoires in COVID-19. CDR1 SEHNR and CDR2 FQNEAQ come from the germline V gene (reference sequence). V lost 3 bases and J lost 1, with 20 bases in between. The CDR3 is made up of 18 amino acids. This clone was seen just once. Original processing notes: Researchers report that nucleated cell counts were estimated from reference gene primer amplification. Assay used: immunoSEQ multiplex PCR; TCRdb lists only in-frame clones, some missing. The DNA was the basis for D and trimming; V, J and clone size are from that table. The sample lists fewer than 400,000 clones, over 80% occurring once. Participants, about 18 to 89 years old, spanned some 23 US areas.

The chain has TRBV7-9 and TRBJ2-3; possible D gene TRBD2, 5 bases. Sample: PBMCs or T cells enriched from blood (not recorded which). The sequence was obtained from a young woman who had recovered from COVID-19. The CDR3 DNA sequence: TGTGCCAGCAGCTTGCTAGGCGGGCTAGCAAAAGGCACAGATACGCAGTATTTT. It specifies CASSLLGGLAKGTDTQYF.